This T cell receptor beta chain was recorded in a study of read filtering for tumor transcriptome and immune sequencing. Turning to the study itself: By R-ISS, stages I, II and III held about 8, 15 and 7 patients. General study results and limits: IR-seq captured clonotypes deeper and more reliably than RNA-seq. About 80% of IR-seq clonotypes had one read, totaling approximately 4% of reads; RNA-seq: roughly 76% and 46%.

About this clonotype itself: Its antigen is not known.

From 400 to 450 ng of RNA, a library with molecular barcoded alpha/delta and beta/gamma adaptors was made. TCRdb re-analysed the reads in MiXCR, keeping a single row per CDR3 protein. The sample has 93,000 or so distinct CDR3 sequences, 20% to 25% seen once. The length of the CDR3 is 15 residues. V lost 1 base, J lost 2 bases, and 8 bases lay in between. Germline assignment: CDR1 MGHRA and CDR2 YSYEKL. The rearrangement uses TRBV4-1 and TRBJ2-2; D ambiguous. Material for sequencing was a population of CD138-negative cells sorted from bone marrow. The receptor was derived from a donor older than 35 with multiple myeloma. The CDR3 protein is CASSQVDTNTGELFF. The CDR3 coding sequence is TGCGCCAGCAGCCAAGTTGACACCAACACCGGGGAGCTGTTTTTT.